This T cell receptor beta chain was retrieved from a study of blood T cell repertoires in COVID-19. Across the whole study: Spain, Italy and the United States supplied samples that represented acute and convalescent COVID-19.

Original data processing: How many nucleated cells were present was estimated from reference gene primer amplification. Method: immunoSEQ multiplex PCR; TCRdb's copy keeps in-frame clones and lacks some. The D gene and trimming were derived from the DNA, and the V and J assignments and clone size from that table. The table lists hundreds of thousands of clones, roughly 82% of them singletons. This clone was seen just once. V was clipped by 4 bases and J by 1 base; unmatched bases: 12. CDR3 length: 17 residues. Germline CDR1 and CDR2: SGDLS and YYNGEE. The chain employs TRBV9 and TRBJ2-5, with 8 nucleotides matching TRBD2. The specimen was peripheral blood. The sequence was collected from a woman older than 75 with active or convalescent COVID-19. The DNA of the CDR3 is TGTGCCAGCAGCCCAAGGATTGGCGGGGGGATCCAAGAGACCCAGTACTTC. Translated: CASSPRIGGGIQETQYF.